This entry is about one TCR beta chain. Recruits, aged roughly 18 to 100 years, lived in roughly 22 US areas. Authors' methods: Nucleated cell number was recorded as an estimate derived from reference gene primer amplification. Libraries were prepared by immunoSEQ multiplex PCR; TCRdb keeps only in-frame clonotypes and omits some of them. The DNA gave D and trimming, while V, J and clone size come from that table. The sample yields about 160,000 clones, approximately 81% seen once. This entry comes from a study of blood T cell repertoires in COVID-19. Background on the study: COVID-19 samples, acute and convalescent, were from the United States, Italy and Spain.

The germline CDR1 and CDR2 sequences are SGHRS and YFSETQ. The V segment lost 0 bases and the J segment 6 bases; nucleotides outside the gene matches: 8. The CDR3 spans 16 residues. This clonotype was sampled from a woman aged 50 to 65 who had recovered from COVID-19. The V gene is TRBV5-1, the J gene TRBJ2-5; 10 bases are a match to TRBD1. Specimen: PBMCs or T cells enriched from blood (not recorded which). The CDR3 DNA sequence: TGCGCCAGCAGCTTGGGGTCGACAGGGGGCCGGCAGACCCAGTACTTC. It specifies CASSLGSTGGRQTQYF.